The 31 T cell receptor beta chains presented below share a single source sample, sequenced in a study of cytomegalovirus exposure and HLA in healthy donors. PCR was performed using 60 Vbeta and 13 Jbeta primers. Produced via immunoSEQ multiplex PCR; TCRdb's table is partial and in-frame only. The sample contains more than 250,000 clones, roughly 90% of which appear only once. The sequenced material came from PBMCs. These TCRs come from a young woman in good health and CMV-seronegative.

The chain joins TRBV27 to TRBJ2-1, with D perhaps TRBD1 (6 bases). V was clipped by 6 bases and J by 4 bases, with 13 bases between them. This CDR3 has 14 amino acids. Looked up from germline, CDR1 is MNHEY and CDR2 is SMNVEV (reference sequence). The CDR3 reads CASRRGTQYNEQFF. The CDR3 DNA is TGTGCCAGCAGGAGGGGGACGCAATACAATGAGCAGTTCTTC.

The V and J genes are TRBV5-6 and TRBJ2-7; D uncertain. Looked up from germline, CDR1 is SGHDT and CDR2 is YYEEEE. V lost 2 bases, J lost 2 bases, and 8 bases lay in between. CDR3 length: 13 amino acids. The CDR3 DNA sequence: TGTGCCAGCAGCTTTGGGCTCCCCTACGAGCAGTACTTC. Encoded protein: CASSFGLPYEQYF.

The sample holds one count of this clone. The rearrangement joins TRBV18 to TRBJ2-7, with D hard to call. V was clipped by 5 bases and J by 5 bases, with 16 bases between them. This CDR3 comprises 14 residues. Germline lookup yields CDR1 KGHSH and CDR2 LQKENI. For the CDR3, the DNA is TGTGCCAGCTCAGAGGCCCGTTCTCTGAACGAGCAGTACTTC. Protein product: CASSEARSLNEQYF.

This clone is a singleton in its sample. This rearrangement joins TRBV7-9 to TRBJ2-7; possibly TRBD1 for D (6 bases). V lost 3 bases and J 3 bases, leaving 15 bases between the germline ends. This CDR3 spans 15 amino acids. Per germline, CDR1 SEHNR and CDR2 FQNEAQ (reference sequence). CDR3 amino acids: CASSFPDSLNYEQYF. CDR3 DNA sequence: TGTGCCAGCAGCTTTCCGGACAGCCTCAACTACGAGCAGTACTTC.

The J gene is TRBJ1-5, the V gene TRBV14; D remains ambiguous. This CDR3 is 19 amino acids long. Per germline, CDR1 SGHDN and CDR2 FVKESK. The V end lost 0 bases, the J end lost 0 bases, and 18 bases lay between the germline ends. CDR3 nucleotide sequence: TGTGCCAGCAGCCAAGACCCAACCCTAAGCGTGGGTAGCAATCAGCCCCAGCATTTT. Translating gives CASSQDPTLSVGSNQPQHF. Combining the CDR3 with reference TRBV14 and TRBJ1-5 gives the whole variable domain EAGVTQFPSHSVIEKGQTVTLRCDPISGHDNLYWYRRVMGKEIKFLLHFVKESKQDESGMPNNRFLAERTGGTYSTLKVQPAELEDSGVYFCASSQDPTLSVGSNQPQHFGDGTRLSIL.

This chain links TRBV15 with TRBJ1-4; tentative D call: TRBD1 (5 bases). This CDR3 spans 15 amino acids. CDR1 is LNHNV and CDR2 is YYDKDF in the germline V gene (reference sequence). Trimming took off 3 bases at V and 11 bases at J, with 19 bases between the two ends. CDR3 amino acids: CATSSGRSPGEKLFF. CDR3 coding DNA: TGTGCCACCAGCAGCGGTAGGAGTCCGGGGGAGAAACTGTTTTTT.

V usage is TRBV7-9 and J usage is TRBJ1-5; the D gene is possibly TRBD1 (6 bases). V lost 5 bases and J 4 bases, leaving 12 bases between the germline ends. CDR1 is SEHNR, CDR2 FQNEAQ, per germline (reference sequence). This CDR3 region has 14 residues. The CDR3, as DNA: TGTGCCAGCAGCCCTTCAGGGGTGAATCAGCCCCAGCATTTT. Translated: CASSPSGVNQPQHF.

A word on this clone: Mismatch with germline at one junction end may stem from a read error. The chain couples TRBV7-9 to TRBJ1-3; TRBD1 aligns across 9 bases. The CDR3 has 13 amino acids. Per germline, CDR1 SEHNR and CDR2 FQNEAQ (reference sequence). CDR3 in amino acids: CSSSSTGGNTIYF. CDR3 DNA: TGTTCCAGCAGCTCGACAGGGGGGAACACCATATATTTT.

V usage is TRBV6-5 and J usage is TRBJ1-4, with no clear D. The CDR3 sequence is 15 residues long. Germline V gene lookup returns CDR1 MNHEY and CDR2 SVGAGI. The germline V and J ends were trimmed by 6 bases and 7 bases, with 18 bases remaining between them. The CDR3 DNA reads TGTGCCAGCAGGCCGGTGCGGGGTCTCGGTGAAAAACTGTTTTTT. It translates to CASRPVRGLGEKLFF.

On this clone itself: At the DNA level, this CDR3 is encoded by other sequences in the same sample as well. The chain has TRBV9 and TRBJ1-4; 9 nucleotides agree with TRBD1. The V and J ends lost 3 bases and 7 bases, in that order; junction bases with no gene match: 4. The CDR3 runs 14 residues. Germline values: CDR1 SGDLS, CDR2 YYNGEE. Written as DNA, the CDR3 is TGTGCCAGCAGCGCAGGGACAGGGTCTGAAAAACTGTTTTTT. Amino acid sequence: CASSAGTGSEKLFF.

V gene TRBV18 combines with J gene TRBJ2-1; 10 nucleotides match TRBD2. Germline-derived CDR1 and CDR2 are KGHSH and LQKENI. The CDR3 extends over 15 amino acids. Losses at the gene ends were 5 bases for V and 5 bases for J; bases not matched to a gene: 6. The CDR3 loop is CASSYIAGGNNEQFF. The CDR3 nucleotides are TGTGCCAGCTCATACATAGCGGGGGGAAACAATGAGCAGTTCTTC.

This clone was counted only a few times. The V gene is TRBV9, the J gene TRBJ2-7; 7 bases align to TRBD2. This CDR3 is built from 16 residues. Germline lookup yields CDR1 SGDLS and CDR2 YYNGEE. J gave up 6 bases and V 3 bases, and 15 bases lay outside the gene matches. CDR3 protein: CASSGGLSRLPVEQYF. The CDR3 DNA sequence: TGTGCCAGCAGCGGGGGACTATCCCGACTCCCTGTCGAGCAGTACTTC.

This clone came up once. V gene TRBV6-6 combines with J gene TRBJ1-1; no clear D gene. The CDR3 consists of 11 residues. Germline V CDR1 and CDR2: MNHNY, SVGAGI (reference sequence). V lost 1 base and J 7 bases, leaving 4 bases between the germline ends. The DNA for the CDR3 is TGTGCCAGCAGTTACTTAGATGAAGCTTTCTTT. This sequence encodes CASSYLDEAFF.

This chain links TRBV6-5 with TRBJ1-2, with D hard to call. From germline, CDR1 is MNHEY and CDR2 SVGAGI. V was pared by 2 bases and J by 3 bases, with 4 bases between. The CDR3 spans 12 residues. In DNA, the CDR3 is TGTGCCAGCAGTTACCGGGACTATGGCTACACCTTC. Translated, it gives CASSYRDYGYTF.

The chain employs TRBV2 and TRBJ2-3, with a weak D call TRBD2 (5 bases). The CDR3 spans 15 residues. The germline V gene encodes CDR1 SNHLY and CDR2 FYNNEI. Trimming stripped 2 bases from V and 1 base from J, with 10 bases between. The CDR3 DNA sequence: TGTGCCAGCAGTGAATTTCGGGGAGGCACAGATACGCAGTATTTT. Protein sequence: CASSEFRGGTDTQYF.

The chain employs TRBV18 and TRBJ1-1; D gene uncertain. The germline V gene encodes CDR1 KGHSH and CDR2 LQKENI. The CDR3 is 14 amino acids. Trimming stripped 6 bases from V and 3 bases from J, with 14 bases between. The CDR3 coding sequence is TGTGCCAGCTCTCCGGGAGCCCCGGACACTGAAGCTTTCTTT. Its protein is CASSPGAPDTEAFF.

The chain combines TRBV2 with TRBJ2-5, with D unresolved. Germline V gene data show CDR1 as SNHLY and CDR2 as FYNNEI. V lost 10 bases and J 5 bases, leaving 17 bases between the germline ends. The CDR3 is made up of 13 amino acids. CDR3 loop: CATAGLVRETQYF. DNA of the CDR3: TGTGCCACGGCAGGCCTCGTCCGGGAGACCCAGTACTTC.

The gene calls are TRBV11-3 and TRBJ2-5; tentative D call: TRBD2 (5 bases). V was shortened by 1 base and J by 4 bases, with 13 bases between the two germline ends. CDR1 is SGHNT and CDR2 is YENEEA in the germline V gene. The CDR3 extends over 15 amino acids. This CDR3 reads CASSLGELAGETQYF. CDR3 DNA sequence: TGTGCCAGCAGCTTAGGGGAACTTGCGGGAGAGACCCAGTACTTC.

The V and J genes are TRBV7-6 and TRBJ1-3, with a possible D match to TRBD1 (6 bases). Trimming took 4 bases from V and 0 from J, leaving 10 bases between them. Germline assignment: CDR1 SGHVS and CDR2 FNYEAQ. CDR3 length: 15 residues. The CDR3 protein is CASSSRTASGNTIYF. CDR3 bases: TGTGCCAGCAGCTCCCGGACAGCCTCTGGAAACACCATATATTTT.

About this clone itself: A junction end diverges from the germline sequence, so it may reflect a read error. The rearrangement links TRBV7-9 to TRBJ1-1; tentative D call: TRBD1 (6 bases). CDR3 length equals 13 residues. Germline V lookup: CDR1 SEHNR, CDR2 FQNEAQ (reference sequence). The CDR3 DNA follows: TGTTCCAGCAGCTCAAGGACAGTGTTTGAAGCTTTCTTT. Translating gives CSSSSRTVFEAFF. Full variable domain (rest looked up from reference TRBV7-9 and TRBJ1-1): DTGVSQNPRHKITKRGQNVTFRCDPISEHNRLYWYRQTLGQGPEFLTYFQNEAQLEKSRLLSDRFSAERPKGSFSTLEIQRTEQGDSAMYLCSSSSRTVFEAFFGQGTRLTVV.

The chain's CDR3 is CASSMSGGSGNTIYF. The CDR3 bases are TGTGCCAGTAGTATGTCGGGGGGCTCTGGAAACACCATATATTTT. The rearrangement uses TRBV19 and TRBJ1-3, with D tentatively TRBD1 (5 bases). CDR1 and CDR2 (germline): LNHDA, SQIVND (reference sequence). V gave up 3 bases and J gave up 0 bases, with 9 bases separating them. The length of the CDR3 is 15 residues.

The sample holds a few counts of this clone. CDR3 DNA: TGTGCCAGTAGTATAGTTCTAGCGCCCACCTACGAGCAGTACTTC. It specifies CASSIVLAPTYEQYF. The chain joins TRBV19 to TRBJ2-7, with D possibly matching TRBD2 (6 bases). The CDR3 contains 15 residues. Per germline, CDR1 LNHDA and CDR2 SQIVND (reference sequence). Between the trimmed V and J ends, which lost 1 base and 2 bases, there was a span of 12 bases.

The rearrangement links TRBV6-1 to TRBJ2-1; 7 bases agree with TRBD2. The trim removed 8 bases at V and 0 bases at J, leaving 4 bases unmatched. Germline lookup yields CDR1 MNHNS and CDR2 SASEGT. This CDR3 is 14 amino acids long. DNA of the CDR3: TGTGCCAGCGAAACGGGGGGCTCCTACAATGAGCAGTTCTTC. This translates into CASETGGSYNEQFF.

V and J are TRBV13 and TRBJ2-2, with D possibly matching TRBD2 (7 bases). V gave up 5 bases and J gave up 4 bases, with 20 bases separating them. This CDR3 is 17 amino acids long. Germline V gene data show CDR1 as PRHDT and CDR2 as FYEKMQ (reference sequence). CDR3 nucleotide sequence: TGTGCCAGCAGCGGCCGTAATGGGGGGGGCTCCACCGGGGAGCTGTTTTTT. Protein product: CASSGRNGGGSTGELFF.

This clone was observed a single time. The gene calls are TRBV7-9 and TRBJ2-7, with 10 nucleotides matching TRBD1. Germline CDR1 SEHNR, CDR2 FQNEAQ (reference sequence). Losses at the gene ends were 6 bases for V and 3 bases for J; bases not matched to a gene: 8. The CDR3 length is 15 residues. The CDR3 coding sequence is TGTGCCAGCAGTTGGACCGGGACAGGGGACTACGAGCAGTACTTC. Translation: CASSWTGTGDYEQYF.

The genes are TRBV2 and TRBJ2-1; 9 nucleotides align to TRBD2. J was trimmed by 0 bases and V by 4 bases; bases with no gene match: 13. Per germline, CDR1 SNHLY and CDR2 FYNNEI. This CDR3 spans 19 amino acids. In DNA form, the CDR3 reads TGTGCCAGCAGTGTGATGATAGCGGGGGAGACACGCTCCTACAATGAGCAGTTCTTC. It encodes CASSVMIAGETRSYNEQFF. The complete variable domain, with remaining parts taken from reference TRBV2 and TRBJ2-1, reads EPEVTQTPSHQVTQMGQEVILRCVPISNHLYFYWYRQILGQKVEFLVSFYNNEISEKSEIFDDQFSVERPDGSNFTLKIRSTKLEDSAMYFCASSVMIAGETRSYNEQFFGPGTRLTVL.

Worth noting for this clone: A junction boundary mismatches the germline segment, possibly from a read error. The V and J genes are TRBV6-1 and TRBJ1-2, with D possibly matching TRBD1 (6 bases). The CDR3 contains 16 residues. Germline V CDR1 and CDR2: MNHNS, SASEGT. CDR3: CASSEAYGGLNSGYTF. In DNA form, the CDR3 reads TGTGCCAGCAGTGAAGCATACGGGGGGCTAAACTCTGGCTACACCTTC.

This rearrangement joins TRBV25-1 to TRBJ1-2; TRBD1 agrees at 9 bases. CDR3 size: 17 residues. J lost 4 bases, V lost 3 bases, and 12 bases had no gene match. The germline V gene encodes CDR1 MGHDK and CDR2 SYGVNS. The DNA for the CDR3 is TGTGCCAGCAGTGACCGGGACAGGGTTCCCCATATCTATGGCTACACCTTC. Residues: CASSDRDRVPHIYGYTF.

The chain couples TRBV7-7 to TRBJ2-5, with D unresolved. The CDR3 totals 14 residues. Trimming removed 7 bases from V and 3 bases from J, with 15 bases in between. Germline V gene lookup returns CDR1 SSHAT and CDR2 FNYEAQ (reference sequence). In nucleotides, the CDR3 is TGTGCCAGCACCGTCCCGAGGCTTAAAGAGACCCAGTACTTC. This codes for CASTVPRLKETQYF.

CDR3 protein: CASSFKMNTEAFF. The CDR3 bases are TGTGCCAGCAGTTTTAAAATGAACACTGAAGCTTTCTTT. This chain connects TRBV27 to TRBJ1-1; no clear D gene. The length of the CDR3 is 13 residues. Germline lookup yields CDR1 MNHEY and CDR2 SMNVEV (reference sequence). The ends were cut back, 3 bases at V and 0 bases at J, with 5 bases in the middle.

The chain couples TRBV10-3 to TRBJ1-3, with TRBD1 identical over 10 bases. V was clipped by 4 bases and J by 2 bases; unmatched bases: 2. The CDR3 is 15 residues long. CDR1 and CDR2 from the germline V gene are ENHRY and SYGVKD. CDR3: CAISGQGAAGNTIYF. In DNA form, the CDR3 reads TGTGCCATCAGTGGACAGGGGGCAGCTGGAAACACCATATATTTT.